This T cell receptor beta chain was obtained from a study of patients and donors after allogeneic stem cell transplantation. V trimming: 7 bases; J trimming: 8 bases; junction bases outside the gene matches: 5. CDR1 SEHNR and CDR2 FQNEAQ come from the germline V gene (reference sequence). This CDR3 has 12 residues. This clonotype was observed a few times. TCRdb fed the RT-PCR reads into MiXCR, producing one record per CDR3 protein. The sample includes more than 150,000 distinct CDR3 sequences, 35% to 50% of them seen just once. The clonotype comes from a human donor who was either an allogeneic HSCT recipient or a stem cell or donor lymphocyte infusion donor (not recorded which). It is not recorded whose cells these are; they may come from a transplant donor. This rearrangement joins TRBV7-9 to TRBJ1-2; 9 nucleotides agree with TRBD1. Sequencing input: blood, either unsorted or a sorted T cell fraction (not recorded which). CDR3 nucleotide sequence: TGTGCCAGCACTACAGGGGGCCAAGGCTACACCTTC. Its protein product is CASTTGGQGYTF.